This TCR beta chain is drawn from a study of cytomegalovirus exposure and HLA in healthy donors. The primer mix had 60 Vbeta and 13 Jbeta primers. The repertoire was sequenced with immunoSEQ multiplex PCR; TCRdb's copy has only in-frame clones and lacks some. The table has about 98,000 clones, over 80% seen once. General observations from the study: The HLA-A and HLA-B alleles of most subjects were reportedly predicted accurately from TCR beta sequences.

Concerning this clone: Its target is unknown.

V shed 1 base and J 6 bases; nucleotides not matched to a gene: 4. There are 13 residues in the CDR3. Looked up from germline, CDR1 is SGHDT and CDR2 is YYEEEE. Unrecorded immune exposure was likely among donors, who were nominally healthy when sampled. This TCR derives from a female donor in good health and CMV-seropositive. The chain links TRBV5-6 to TRBJ2-7, with TRBD1 matching over 7 bases. The sequencing input was PBMCs. CDR3 coding DNA: TGTGCCAGCAGCTTGTCCTACAGGGGCGAGCAGTACTTC. Amino acids: CASSLSYRGEQYF. The variable domain in full, with the rest retrieved from reference TRBV5-6 and TRBJ2-7, is DAGVTQSPTHLIKTRGQQVTLRCSPKSGHDTVSWYQQALGQGPQFIFQYYEEEERQRGNFPDRFSGHQFPNYSSELNVNALLLGDSALYLCASSLSYRGEQYFGPGTRLTVT.